This paragraph covers one T cell receptor beta chain sequence. This specimen comes from a study of blood T cell repertoires in COVID-19. In germline, CDR1 is KGHSH, CDR2 LQKENI. The CDR3 runs to 15 residues. V was clipped by 2 bases and J by 2 bases; unmatched bases: 4. Measured with immunoSEQ multiplex PCR; TCRdb has only the in-frame clones, and not every one. Here the sample spans fewer than 55,000 clones, about 71% being singletons. The chain couples TRBV18 to TRBJ2-3; 7 bases fit TRBD2. Sequenced material: peripheral blood. This TCR derives from a woman aged 70-85 years with acute or convalescent COVID-19. CDR3 DNA: TGTGCCAGCTCACCAGGGACTATCTACACAGATACGCAGTATTTT. Residues: CASSPGTIYTDTQYF.